This record concerns one T cell receptor beta chain sequence. Documented time point: newly diagnosed GD, antithyroid drugs for less than 3 months. PBMC RNA was the source of the TCR library. This record comes from a study of regulatory T cells in long-lasting Graves disease. Combining iRepertoire HTBI primers with Arm-PCR of CDR3 regions, the authors built TCR beta libraries. A single record per CDR3 protein comes from TCRdb applying MiXCR to the multiplex PCR reads. The data show about 360,000 distinct CDR3 sequences, roughly 15% seen once. The V gene's germline CDR1 is GTSNPN and CDR2 SVGIG (reference sequence). This CDR3 region has 14 residues. Trimming removed 3 bases at V and 7 bases at J, with 19 bases between. These data are also associated with another study on T cells in Graves' hyperthyroidism and ophthalmopathy.

The input for sequencing was peripheral blood mononuclear cells (PBMCs), taken at new diagnosis, from a patient treated with antithyroid drugs. The sequence was obtained from a woman younger than 30 with Graves disease. This chain links TRBV30 with TRBJ2-7, with D possibly matching TRBD1 (5 bases). The CDR3 reads CAWSTVLRAEEQYF. DNA of the CDR3: TGTGCCTGGAGCACCGTTCTCAGGGCGGAGGAGCAGTACTTC.